One TCR beta chain is described in this entry. Its antigen is unidentified. This sample was taken from a study of cytomegalovirus exposure and HLA in healthy donors. Study-level results: The authors later linked a missense DCLRE1C variant to TCR beta V- and J-gene trimming. A previous analysis found most TCR beta V segments productive roughly 87% or roughly 30% of the time.

The PCR ran on 60 Vbeta and 13 Jbeta primers. Libraries were prepared by immunoSEQ multiplex PCR; TCRdb keeps only in-frame clonotypes and omits some of them. The sample carries roughly 110,000 clones, approximately 81% recorded once. Healthy bone marrow donors supplied every sample. This receptor was obtained from a man aged 25 to 40 in good health and CMV-seronegative. Sequencing was performed on PBMCs.

CDR3 sequence reads: CAWSRQGTHEQYF. CDR3 sequence (DNA): TGTGCCTGGAGCCGACAGGGCACCCACGAGCAGTACTTC. V is TRBV30 and J is TRBJ2-7; 7 positions match TRBD1. This CDR3 contains 13 residues. Germline V gene data show CDR1 as GTSNPN and CDR2 as SVGIG (reference sequence). V was pared by 3 bases and J by 5 bases, with 7 bases of the junction left unmatched. The full variable domain, rest sourced from reference TRBV30 and TRBJ2-7, is SQTIHQWPATLVQPVGSPLSLECTVEGTSNPNLYWYRQAAGRGLQLLFYSVGIGQISSEVPQNLSASRPQDRQFILSSKKLLLSDSGFYLCAWSRQGTHEQYFGPGTRLTVT.